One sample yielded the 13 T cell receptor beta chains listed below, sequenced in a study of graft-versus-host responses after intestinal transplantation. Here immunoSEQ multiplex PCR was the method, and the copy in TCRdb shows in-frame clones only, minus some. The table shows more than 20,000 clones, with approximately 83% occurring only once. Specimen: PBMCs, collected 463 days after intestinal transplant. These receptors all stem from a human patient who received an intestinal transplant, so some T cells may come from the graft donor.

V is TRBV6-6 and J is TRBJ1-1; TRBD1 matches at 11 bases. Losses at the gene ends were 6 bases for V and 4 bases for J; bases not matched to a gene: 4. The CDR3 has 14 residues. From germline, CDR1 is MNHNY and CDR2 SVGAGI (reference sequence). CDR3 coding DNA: TGTGCCAGCAGGGCCGGGACAGGGGGCACTGAAGCTTTCTTT. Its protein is CASRAGTGGTEAFF.

The CDR3 protein is CASSQGGTGTVAKNIQYF. For the CDR3, the DNA is TGTGCCAGCAGCCAGGGGGGGACAGGCACAGTCGCCAAAAACATTCAGTACTTC. The V and J genes are TRBV4-2 and TRBJ2-4; maybe TRBD1 (8 bases). Trimming stripped 3 bases from V and 1 base from J, with 19 bases between. Germline assignment: CDR1 LGHNA and CDR2 YNFKEQ. The CDR3 sequence is 18 residues long.

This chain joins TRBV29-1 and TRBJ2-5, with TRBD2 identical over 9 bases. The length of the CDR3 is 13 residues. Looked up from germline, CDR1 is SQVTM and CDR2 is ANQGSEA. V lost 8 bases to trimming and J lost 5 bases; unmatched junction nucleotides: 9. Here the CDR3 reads CSHVAGDGETQYF. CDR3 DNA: TGCAGCCATGTAGCGGGAGACGGCGAGACCCAGTACTTC.

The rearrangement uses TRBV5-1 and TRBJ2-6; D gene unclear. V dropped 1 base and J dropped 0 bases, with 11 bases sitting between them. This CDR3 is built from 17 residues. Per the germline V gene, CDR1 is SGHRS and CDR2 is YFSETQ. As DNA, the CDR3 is TGCGCCAGCAGCTTGAGGACGGATGTCTCTGGGGCCAACGTCCTGACTTTC. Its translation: CASSLRTDVSGANVLTF.

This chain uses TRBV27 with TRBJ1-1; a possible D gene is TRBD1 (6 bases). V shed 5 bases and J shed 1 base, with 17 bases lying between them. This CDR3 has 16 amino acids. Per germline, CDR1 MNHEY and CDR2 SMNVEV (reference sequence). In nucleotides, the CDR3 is TGTGCCAGCAGTGGAGGGGGAATTGGGTGGAACACTGAAGCTTTCTTT. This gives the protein CASSGGGIGWNTEAFF.

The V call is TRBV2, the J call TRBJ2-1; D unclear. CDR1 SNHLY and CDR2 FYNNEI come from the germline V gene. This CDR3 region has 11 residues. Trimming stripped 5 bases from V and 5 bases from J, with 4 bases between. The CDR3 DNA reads TGTGCCAGCAGTCCGAACAATGAGCAGTTCTTC. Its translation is CASSPNNEQFF.

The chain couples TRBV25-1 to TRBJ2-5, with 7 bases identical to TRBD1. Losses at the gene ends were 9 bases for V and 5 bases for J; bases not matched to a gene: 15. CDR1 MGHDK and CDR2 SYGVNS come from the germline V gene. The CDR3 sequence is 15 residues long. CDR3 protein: CASGDSRRLRETQYF. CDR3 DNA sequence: TGTGCCAGTGGGGACAGCCGGCGCTTGCGGGAGACCCAGTACTTC. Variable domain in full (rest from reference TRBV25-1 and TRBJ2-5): EADIYQTPRYLVIGTGKKITLECSQTMGHDKMYWYQQDPGMELHLIHYSYGVNSTEKGDLSSESTVSRIRTEHFPLTLESARPSHTSQYLCASGDSRRLRETQYFGPGTRLLVL.

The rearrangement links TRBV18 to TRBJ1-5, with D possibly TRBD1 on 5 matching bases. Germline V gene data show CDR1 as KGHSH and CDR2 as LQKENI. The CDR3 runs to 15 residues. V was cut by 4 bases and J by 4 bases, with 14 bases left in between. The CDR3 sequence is CASSLTYDSNQPQHF. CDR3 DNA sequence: TGTGCCAGCTCACTAACTTACGACAGTAATCAGCCCCAGCATTTT.

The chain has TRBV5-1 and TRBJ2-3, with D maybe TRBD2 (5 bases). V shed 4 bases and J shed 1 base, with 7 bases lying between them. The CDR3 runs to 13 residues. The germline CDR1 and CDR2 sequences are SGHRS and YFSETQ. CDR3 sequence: CASSRGGTDTQYF. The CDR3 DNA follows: TGCGCCAGCAGCCGGGGAGGCACAGATACGCAGTATTTT.

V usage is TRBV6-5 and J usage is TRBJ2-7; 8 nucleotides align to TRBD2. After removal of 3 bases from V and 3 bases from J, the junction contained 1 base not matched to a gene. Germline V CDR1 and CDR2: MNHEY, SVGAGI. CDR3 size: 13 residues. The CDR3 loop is CASSYSGIYEQYF. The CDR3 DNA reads TGTGCCAGCAGTTATAGCGGGATCTACGAGCAGTACTTC.

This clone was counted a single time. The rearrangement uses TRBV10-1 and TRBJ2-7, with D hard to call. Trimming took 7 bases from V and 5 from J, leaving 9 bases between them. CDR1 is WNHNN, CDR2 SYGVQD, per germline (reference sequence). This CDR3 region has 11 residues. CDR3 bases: TGCGCCAGCATCGTAAGGGACGAGCAGTACTTC. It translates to CASIVRDEQYF.

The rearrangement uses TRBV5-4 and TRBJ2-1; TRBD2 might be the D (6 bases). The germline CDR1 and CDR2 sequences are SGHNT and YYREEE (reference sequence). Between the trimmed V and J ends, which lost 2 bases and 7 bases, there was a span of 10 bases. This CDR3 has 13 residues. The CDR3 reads CASSLLARNEQFF. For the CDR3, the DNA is TGTGCCAGCAGCTTACTAGCTCGGAATGAGCAGTTCTTC.

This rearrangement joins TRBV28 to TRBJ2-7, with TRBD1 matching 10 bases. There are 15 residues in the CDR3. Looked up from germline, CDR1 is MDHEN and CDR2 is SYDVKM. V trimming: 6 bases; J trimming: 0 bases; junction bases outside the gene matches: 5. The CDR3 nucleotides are TGTGCCAGCAGACCGGGACAGGGGTTCTCCTACGAGCAGTACTTC. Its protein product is CASRPGQGFSYEQYF.